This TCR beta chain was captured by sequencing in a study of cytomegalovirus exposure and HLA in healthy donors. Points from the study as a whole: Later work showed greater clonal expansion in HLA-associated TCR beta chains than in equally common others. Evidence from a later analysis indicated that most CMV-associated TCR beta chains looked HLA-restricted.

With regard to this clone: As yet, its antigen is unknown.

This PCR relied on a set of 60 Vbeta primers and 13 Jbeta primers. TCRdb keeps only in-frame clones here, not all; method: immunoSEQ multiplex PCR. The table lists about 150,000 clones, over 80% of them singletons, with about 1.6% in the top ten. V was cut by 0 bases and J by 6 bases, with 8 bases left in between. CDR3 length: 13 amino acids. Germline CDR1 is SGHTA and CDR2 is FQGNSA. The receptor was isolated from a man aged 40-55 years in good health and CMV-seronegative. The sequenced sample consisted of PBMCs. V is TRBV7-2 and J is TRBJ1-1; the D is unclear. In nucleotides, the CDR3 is TGTGCCAGCAGCTTAGCTCCGGCGGCTGAAGCTTTCTTT. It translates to CASSLAPAAEAFF.